Here is one T cell receptor beta chain with its context. The CDR3 runs to 16 residues. The germline V gene encodes CDR1 SGHDT and CDR2 YYEEEE. The germline V and J ends were trimmed by 6 bases and 2 bases, with 21 bases remaining between them. This record belongs to a study of T cell changes during pregnancy in multiple sclerosis. TCRdb's table, derived via immunoSEQ multiplex PCR, lists solely in-frame clones and lacks some. The profile shows 50,000 to 75,000 clones, over 85% of them singletons. The chain recombines TRBV5-6 with TRBJ2-7; D is possibly TRBD1 (5 bases). The source material was peripheral blood, sampled in the first trimester of pregnancy. The sequence was obtained from a female donor in good health, enrolled as a control in a pregnancy study. CDR3 DNA: TGTGCCAGCACCCAGACAGCAGGAGACGAACCCTACGAGCAGTACTTC. Its protein is CASTQTAGDEPYEQYF.